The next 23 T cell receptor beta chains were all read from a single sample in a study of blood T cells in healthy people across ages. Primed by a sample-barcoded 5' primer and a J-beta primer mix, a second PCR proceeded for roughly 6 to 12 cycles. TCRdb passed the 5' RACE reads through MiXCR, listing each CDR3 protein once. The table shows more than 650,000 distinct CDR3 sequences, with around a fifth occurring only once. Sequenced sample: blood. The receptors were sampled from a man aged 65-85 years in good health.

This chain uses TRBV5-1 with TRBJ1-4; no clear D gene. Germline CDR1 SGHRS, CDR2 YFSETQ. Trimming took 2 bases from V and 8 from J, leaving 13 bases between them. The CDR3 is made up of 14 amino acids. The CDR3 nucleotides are TGCGCCAGCAGCTTCGGGTCGGCCGACGAAAAACTGTTTTTT. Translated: CASSFGSADEKLFF.

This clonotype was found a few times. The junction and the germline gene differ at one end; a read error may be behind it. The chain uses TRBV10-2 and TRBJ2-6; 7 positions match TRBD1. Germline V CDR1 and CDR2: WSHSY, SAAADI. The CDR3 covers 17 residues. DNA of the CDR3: TGCGCCAGCAGCAAACAGGGGACCCTTGCTGGGACCAACGTCCTGACTTTC. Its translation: CASSKQGTLAGTNVLTF.

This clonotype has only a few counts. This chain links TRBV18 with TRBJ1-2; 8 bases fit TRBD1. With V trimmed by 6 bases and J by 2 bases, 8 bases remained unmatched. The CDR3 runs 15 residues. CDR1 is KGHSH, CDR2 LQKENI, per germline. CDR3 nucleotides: TGTGCCAGCTCCCAGGGGGCGCAGCCCAACTATGGCTACACCTTC. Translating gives CASSQGAQPNYGYTF.

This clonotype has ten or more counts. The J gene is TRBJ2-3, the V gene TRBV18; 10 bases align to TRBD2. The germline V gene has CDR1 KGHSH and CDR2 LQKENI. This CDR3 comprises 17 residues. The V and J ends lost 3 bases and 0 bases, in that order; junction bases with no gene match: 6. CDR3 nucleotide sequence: TGTGCCAGCTCACCGGAAACTAGCGGGAAAAGCACAGATACGCAGTATTTT. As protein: CASSPETSGKSTDTQYF. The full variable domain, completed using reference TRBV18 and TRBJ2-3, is NAGVMQNPRHLVRRRGQEARLRCSPMKGHSHVYWYRQLPEEGLKFMVYLQKENIIDESGMPKERFSAEFPKEGPSILRIQQVVRGDSAAYFCASSPETSGKSTDTQYFGPGTRLTVL.

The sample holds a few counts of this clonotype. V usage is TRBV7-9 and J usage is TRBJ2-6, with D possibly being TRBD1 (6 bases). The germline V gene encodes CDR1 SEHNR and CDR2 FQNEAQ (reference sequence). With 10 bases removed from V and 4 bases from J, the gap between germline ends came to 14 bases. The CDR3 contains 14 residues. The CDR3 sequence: CATATGLGANVLTF. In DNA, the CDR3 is TGTGCCACCGCCACAGGGCTGGGGGCCAACGTCCTGACTTTC.

In DNA form, the CDR3 reads TGCAGCGCGTTATTCTCTGGGGCCAACGTCCTGACTTTC. Translating it yields CSALFSGANVLTF. The chain links TRBV29-1 to TRBJ2-6, with D unclear. The germline V gene has CDR1 SQVTM and CDR2 ANQGSEA. Trimming shortened V by 7 bases and J by 0 bases, and 7 bases separated the two germline ends. There are 13 residues in the CDR3.

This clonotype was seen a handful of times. The CDR3 sequence is CASSLGQGAGETQYF. CDR3 DNA: TGTGCCAGCAGTTTAGGACAGGGGGCGGGTGAGACCCAGTACTTC. This rearrangement joins TRBV28 to TRBJ2-5; 11 bases agree with TRBD1. Germline CDR1 MDHEN, CDR2 SYDVKM. The J segment lost 5 bases and the V segment lost 2 bases, leaving 4 bases of the junction unmatched. The CDR3 runs 15 residues.

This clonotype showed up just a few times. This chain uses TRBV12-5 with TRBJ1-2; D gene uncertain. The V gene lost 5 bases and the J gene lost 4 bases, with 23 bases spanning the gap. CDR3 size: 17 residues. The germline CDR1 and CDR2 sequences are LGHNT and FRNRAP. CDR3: CASGPGSSQNWSYGYTF. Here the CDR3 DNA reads TGTGCTAGTGGTCCCGGGTCTTCACAGAACTGGAGCTATGGCTACACCTTC.

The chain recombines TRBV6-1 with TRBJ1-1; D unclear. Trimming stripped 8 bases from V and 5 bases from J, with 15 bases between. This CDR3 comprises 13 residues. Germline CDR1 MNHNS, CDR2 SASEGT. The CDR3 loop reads CASQLTRQTEAFF. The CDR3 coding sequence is TGTGCCAGCCAGTTAACCAGACAAACTGAAGCTTTCTTT.

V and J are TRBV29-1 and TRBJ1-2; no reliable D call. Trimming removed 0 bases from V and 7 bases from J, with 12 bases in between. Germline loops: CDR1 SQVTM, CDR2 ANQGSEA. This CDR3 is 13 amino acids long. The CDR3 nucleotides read TGCAGCGTTGAAGAGGCGGGGTATCGTGGCTACACCTTC. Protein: CSVEEAGYRGYTF.

DNA of the CDR3: TGTGCCAGCAAAACCCCTTCGGGGAGCTCCTACAATGAGCAGTTCTTC. Amino acid sequence: CASKTPSGSSYNEQFF. V gene TRBV12-3 or TRBV12-4 combines with J gene TRBJ2-1; tentative D call: TRBD2 (5 bases). The ends were cut back, 7 bases at V and 0 bases at J, with 16 bases in the middle. The CDR3 spans 16 residues.

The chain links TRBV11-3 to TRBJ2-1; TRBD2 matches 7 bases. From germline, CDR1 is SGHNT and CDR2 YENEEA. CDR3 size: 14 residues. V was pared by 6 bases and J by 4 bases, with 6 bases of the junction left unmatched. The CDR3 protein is CASSGTTIYNEQFF. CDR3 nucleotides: TGTGCCAGCAGTGGGACTACCATATACAATGAGCAGTTCTTC.

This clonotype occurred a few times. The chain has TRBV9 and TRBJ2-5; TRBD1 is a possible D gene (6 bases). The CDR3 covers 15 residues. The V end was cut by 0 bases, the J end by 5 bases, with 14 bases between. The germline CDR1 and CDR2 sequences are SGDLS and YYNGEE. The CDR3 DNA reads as TGTGCCAGCAGCGTAGTTGGGCTGGGGGCGGAGACCCAGTACTTC. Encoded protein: CASSVVGLGAETQYF.

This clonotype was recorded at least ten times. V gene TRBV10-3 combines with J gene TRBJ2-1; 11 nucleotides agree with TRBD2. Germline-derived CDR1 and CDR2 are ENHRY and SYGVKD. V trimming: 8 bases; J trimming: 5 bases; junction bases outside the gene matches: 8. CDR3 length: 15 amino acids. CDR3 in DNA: TGTGCCATCGCGTCCGGGACTAGCGGTAACAATGAGCAGTTCTTC. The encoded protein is CAIASGTSGNNEQFF.

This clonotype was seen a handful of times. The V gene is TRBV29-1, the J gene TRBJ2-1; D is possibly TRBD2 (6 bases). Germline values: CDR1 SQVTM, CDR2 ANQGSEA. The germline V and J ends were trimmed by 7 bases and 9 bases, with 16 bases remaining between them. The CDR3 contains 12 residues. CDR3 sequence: CSGDSGPGEQFF. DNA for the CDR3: TGCAGCGGGGACTCGGGGCCCGGTGAGCAGTTCTTC.

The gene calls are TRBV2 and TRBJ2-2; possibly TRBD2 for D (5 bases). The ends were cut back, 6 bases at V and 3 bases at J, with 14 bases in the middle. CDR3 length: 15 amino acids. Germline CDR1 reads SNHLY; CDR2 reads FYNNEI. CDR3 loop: CASRDDPSYTGELFF. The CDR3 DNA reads TGTGCCAGCAGGGATGACCCTAGCTACACCGGGGAGCTGTTTTTT.

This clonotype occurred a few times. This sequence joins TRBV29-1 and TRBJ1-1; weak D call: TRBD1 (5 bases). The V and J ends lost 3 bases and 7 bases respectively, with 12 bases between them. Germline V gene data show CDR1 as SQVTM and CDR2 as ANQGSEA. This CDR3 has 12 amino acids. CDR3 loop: CSVDGKGREAFF. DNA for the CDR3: TGCAGCGTTGATGGCAAGGGGCGTGAAGCTTTCTTT.

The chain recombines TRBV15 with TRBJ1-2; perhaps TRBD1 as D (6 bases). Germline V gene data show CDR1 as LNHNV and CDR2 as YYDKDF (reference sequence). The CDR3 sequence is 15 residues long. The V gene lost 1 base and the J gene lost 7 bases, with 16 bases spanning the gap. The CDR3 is CATSRARQEKPGYTF. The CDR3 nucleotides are TGTGCCACCAGCAGAGCTAGACAGGAGAAGCCTGGCTACACCTTC. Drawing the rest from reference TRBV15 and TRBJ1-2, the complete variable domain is DAMVIQNPRYQVTQFGKPVTLSCSQTLNHNVMYWYQQKSSQAPKLLFHYYDKDFNNEADTPDNFQSRRPNTSFCFLDIRSPGLGDTAMYLCATSRARQEKPGYTFGSGTRLTVV.

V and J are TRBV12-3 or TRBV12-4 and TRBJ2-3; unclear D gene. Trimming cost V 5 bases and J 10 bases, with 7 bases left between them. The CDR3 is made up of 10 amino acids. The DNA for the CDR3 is TGTGCCAGCAGTCGCCGGGCGCAGTATTTT. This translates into CASSRRAQYF.

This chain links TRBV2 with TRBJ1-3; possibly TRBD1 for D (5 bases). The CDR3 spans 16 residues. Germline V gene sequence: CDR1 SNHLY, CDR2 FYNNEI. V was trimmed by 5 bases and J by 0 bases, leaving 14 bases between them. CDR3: CASSYWDRNSGNTIYF. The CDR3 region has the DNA TGTGCCAGCAGTTACTGGGACCGAAACTCTGGAAACACCATATATTTT.

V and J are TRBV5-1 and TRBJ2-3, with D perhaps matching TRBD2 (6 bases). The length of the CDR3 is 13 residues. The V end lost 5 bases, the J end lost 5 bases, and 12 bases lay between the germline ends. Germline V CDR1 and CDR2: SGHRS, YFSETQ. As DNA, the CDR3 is TGCGCCAGCAGACCCGGCGGGGTAGATACGCAGTATTTT. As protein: CASRPGGVDTQYF.

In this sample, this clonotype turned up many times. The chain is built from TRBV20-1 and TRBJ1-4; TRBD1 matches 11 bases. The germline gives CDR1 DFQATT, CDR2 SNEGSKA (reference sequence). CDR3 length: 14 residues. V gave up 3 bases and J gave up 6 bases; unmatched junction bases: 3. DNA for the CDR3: TGCAGTGCTAGGCGGGGACAGGGGGATGAAAAACTGTTTTTT. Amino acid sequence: CSARRGQGDEKLFF.

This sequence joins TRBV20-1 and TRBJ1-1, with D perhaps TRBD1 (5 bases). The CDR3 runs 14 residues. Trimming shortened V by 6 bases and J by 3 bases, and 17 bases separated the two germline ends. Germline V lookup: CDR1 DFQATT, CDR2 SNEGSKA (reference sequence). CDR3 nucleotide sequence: TGCAGTGCAAATCCCGCAGGGAAAGACACTGAAGCTTTCTTT. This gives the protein CSANPAGKDTEAFF.